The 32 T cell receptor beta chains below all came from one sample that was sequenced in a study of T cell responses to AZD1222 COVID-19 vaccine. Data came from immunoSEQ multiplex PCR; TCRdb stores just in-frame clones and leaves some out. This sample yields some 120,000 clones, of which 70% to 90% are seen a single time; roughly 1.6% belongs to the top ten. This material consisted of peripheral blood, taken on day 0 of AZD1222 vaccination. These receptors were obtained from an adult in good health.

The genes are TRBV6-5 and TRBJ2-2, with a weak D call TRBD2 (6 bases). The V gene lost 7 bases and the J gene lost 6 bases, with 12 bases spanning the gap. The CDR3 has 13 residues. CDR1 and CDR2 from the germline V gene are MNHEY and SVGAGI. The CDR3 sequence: CASKTGVSGELFF. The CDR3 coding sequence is TGTGCCAGCAAAACGGGGGTCTCCGGGGAGCTGTTTTTT.

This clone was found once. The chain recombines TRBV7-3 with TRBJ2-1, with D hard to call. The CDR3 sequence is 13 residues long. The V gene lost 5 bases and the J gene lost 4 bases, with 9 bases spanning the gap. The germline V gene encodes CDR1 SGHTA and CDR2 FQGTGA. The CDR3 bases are TGTGCCAGCAGCCCCTCCAGTTACAATGAGCAGTTCTTC. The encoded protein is CASSPSSYNEQFF.

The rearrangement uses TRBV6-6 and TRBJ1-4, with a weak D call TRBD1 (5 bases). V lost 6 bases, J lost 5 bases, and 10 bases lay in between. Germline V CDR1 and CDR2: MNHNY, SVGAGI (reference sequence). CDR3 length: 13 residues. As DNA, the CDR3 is TGTGCCAGCAGCCCCACAGGAAATGAAAAACTGTTTTTT. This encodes CASSPTGNEKLFF.

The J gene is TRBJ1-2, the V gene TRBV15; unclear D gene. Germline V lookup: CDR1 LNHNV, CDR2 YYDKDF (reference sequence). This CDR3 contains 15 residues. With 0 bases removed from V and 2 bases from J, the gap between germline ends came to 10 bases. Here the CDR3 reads CATSRDRVQNYGYTF. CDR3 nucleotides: TGTGCCACCAGCAGAGATCGGGTGCAGAACTATGGCTACACCTTC. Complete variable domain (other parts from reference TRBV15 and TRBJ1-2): DAMVIQNPRYQVTQFGKPVTLSCSQTLNHNVMYWYQQKSSQAPKLLFHYYDKDFNNEADTPDNFQSRRPNTSFCFLDIRSPGLGDTAMYLCATSRDRVQNYGYTFGSGTRLTVV.

The CDR3 is CASSFGFGELFF. The DNA for the CDR3 is TGTGCCAGCAGTTTCGGGTTCGGGGAGCTGTTTTTT. The chain carries TRBV12-3 or TRBV12-4 and TRBJ2-2; D remains ambiguous. This CDR3 contains 12 residues. The V end was cut by 3 bases, the J end by 7 bases, with 6 bases between.

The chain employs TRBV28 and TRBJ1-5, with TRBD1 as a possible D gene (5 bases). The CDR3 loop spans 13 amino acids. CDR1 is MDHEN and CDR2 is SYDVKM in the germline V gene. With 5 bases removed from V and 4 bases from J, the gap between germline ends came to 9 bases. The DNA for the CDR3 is TGTGCCAGCAGTCCGCCAGGGAATCAGCCCCAGCATTTT. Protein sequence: CASSPPGNQPQHF.

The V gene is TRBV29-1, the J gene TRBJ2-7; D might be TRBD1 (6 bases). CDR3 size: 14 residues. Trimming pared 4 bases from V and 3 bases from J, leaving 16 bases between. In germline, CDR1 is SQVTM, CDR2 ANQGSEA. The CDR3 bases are TGCAGCGTTGTGGGGGCGCGAGGGAACTACGAGCAGTACTTC. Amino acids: CSVVGARGNYEQYF.

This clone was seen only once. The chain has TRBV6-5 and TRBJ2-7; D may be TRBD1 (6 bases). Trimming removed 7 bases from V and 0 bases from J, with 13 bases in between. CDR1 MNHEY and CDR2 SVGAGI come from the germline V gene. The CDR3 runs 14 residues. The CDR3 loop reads CASTPAGDSYEQYF. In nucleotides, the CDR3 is TGTGCCAGCACACCGGCAGGGGACTCCTACGAGCAGTACTTC.

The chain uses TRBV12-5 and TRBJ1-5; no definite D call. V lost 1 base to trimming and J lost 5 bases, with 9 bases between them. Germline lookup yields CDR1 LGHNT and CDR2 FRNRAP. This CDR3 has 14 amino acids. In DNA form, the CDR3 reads TGTGCTAGTGGTTTGGAATCGGGGTATCAGCCCCAGCATTTT. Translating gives CASGLESGYQPQHF.

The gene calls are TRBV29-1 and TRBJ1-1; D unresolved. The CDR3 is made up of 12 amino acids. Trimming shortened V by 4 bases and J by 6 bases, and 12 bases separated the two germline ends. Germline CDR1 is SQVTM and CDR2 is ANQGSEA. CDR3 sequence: CSVVPPGAEAFF. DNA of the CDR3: TGCAGCGTTGTTCCCCCGGGCGCTGAAGCTTTCTTT.

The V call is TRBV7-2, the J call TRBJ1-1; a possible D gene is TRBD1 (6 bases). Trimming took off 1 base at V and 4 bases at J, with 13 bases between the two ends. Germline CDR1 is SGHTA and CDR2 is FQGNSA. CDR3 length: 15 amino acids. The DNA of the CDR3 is TGTGCCAGCAGCTTAGTGGGCAGGGGAGGCACTGAAGCTTTCTTT. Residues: CASSLVGRGGTEAFF. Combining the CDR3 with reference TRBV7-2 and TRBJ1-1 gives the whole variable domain GAGVSQSPSNKVTEKGKDVELRCDPISGHTALYWYRQSLGQGLEFLIYFQGNSAPDKSGLPSDRFSAERTGGSVSTLTIQRTQQEDSAVYLCASSLVGRGGTEAFFGQGTRLTVV.

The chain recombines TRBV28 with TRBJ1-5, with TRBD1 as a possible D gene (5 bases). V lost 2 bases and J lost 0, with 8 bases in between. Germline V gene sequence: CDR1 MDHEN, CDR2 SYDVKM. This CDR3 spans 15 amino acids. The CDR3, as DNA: TGTGCCAGCAGTTTAAGAGGGGTTAGCAATCAGCCCCAGCATTTT. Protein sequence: CASSLRGVSNQPQHF. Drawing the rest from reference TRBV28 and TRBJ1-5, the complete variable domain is DVKVTQSSRYLVKRTGEKVFLECVQDMDHENMFWYRQDPGLGLRLIYFSYDVKMKEKGDIPEGYSVSREKKERFSLILESASTNQTSMYLCASSLRGVSNQPQHFGDGTRLSIL.

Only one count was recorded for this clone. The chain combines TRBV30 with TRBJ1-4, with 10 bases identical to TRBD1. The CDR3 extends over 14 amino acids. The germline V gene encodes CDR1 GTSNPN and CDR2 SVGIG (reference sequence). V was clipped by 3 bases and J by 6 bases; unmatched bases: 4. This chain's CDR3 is CAWSTGTGDEKLFF. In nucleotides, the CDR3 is TGTGCCTGGAGCACCGGGACAGGGGATGAAAAACTGTTTTTT.

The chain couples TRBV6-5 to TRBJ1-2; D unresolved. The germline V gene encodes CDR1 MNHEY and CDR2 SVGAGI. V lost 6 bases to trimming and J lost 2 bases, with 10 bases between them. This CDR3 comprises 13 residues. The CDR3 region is CASRPQYNYGYTF. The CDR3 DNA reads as TGTGCCAGCAGGCCTCAGTACAACTATGGCTACACCTTC.

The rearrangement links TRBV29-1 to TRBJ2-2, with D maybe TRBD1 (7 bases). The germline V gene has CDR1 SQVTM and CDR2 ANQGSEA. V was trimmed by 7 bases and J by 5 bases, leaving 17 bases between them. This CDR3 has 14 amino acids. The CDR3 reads CSARQGGRTGELFF. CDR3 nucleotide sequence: TGCAGCGCTAGACAGGGAGGTCGTACCGGGGAGCTGTTTTTT.

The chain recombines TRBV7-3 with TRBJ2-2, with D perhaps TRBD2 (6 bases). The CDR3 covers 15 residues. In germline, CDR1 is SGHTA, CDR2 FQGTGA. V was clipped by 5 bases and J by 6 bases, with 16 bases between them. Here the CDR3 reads CASSIGGPIAGELFF. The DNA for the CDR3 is TGTGCCAGCAGCATCGGAGGGCCGATAGCCGGGGAGCTGTTTTTT.

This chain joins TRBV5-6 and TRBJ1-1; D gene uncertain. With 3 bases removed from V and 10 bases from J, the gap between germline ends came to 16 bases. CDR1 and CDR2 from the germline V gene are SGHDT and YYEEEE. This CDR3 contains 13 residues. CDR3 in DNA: TGTGCCAGCAGCTCCTTCGCGACTGGCGGAGCTTTCTTT. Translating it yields CASSSFATGGAFF.

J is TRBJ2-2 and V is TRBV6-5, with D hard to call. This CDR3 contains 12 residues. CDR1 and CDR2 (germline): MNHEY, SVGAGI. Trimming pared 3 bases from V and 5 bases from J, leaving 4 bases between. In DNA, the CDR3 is TGTGCCAGCAGTTATCGGACCGGGGAGCTGTTTTTT. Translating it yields CASSYRTGELFF.

In DNA, the CDR3 is TGTGCCAGCTCACCCCCCAGCGGCCGCCTCAATCAGCCCCAGCATTTT. Protein: CASSPPSGRLNQPQHF. The chain combines TRBV18 with TRBJ1-5, with D uncertain. From germline, CDR1 is KGHSH and CDR2 LQKENI. V gave up 3 bases and J gave up 3 bases, with 15 bases separating them. This CDR3 spans 16 amino acids.

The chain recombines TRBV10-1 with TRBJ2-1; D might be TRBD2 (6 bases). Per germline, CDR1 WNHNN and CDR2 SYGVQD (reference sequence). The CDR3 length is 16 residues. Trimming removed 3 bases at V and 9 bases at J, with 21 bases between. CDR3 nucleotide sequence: TGCGCCAGCAGTGAAACGGGCGGGGTGCGGTTTTGTGAGCAGTTCTTC. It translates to CASSETGGVRFCEQFF.

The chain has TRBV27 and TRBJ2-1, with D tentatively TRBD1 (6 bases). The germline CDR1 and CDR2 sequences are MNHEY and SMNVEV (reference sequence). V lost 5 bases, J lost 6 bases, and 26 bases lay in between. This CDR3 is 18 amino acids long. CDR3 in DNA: TGTGCCAGCAGTCTCGAAGGACAACTAGTGGGGGCGGTCAATGAGCAGTTCTTC. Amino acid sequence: CASSLEGQLVGAVNEQFF.

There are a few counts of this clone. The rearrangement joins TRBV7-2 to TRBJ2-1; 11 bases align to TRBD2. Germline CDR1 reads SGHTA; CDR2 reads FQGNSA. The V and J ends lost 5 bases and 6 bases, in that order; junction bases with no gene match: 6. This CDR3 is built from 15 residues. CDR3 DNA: TGTGCCAGCAGCCCGGGCGGGACTAGCGGCAATGAGCAGTTCTTC. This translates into CASSPGGTSGNEQFF.

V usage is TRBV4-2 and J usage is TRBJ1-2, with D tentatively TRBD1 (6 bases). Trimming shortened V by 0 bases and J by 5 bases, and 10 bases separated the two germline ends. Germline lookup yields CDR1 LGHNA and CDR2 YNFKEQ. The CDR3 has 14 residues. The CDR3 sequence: CASSQEGTGYGYTF. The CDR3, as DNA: TGTGCCAGCAGCCAAGAGGGCACAGGGTATGGCTACACCTTC.

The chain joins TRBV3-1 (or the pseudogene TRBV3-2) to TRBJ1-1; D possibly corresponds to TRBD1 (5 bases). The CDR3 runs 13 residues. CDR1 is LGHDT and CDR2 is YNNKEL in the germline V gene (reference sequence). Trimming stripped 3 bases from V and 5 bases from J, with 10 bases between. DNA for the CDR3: TGTGCCAGCAGCCAGGGGCCGGGGACTGAAGCTTTCTTT. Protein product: CASSQGPGTEAFF.

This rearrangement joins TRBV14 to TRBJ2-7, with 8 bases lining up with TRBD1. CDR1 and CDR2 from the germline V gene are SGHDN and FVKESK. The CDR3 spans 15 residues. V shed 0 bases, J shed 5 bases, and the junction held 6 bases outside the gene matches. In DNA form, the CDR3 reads TGTGCCAGCAGCCAAGATCGACAGGGGTGGAACGAGCAGTACTTC. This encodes CASSQDRQGWNEQYF.

CDR3 sequence: CASSDRSDGNQPQHF. As DNA, the CDR3 is TGTGCCAGTAGTGACCGAAGTGACGGGAATCAGCCCCAGCATTTT. V is TRBV19 and J is TRBJ1-5; D is undetermined. V was shortened by 5 bases and J by 4 bases, with 15 bases between the two germline ends. Looked up from germline, CDR1 is LNHDA and CDR2 is SQIVND (reference sequence). This CDR3 contains 15 residues.

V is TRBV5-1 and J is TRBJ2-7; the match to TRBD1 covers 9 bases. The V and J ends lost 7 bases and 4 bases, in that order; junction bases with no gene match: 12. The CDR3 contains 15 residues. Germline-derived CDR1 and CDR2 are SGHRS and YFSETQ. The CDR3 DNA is TGCGCCAGCCGGGGGTCCGGGACAGGGCAATACGAGCAGTACTTC. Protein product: CASRGSGTGQYEQYF.

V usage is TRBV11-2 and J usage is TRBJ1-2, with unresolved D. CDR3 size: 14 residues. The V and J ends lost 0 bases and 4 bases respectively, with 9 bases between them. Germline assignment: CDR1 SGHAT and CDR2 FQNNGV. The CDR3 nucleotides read TGTGCCAGCAGCTTAGAGGCGGGAAGCTATGGCTACACCTTC. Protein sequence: CASSLEAGSYGYTF.

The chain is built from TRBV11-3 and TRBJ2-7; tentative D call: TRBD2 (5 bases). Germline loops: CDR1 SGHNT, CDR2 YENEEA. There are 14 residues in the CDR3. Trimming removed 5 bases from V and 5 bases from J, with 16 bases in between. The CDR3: CASSPPEGADEQYF. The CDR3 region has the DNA TGTGCCAGCAGCCCCCCCGAGGGAGCGGACGAGCAGTACTTC.

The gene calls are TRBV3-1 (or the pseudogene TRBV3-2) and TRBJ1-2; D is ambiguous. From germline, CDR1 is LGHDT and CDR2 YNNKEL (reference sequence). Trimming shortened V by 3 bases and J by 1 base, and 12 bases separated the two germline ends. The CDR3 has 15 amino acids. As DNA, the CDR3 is TGTGCCAGCAGCCATCTCGGACGGAATAACTATGGCTACACCTTC. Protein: CASSHLGRNNYGYTF.

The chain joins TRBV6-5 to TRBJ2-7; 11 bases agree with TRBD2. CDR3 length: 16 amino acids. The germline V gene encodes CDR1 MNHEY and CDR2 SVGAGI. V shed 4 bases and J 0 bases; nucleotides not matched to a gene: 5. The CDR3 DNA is TGTGCCAGCAGTTTTCTAGCGGGGGGAACCTCCTACGAGCAGTACTTC. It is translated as CASSFLAGGTSYEQYF.

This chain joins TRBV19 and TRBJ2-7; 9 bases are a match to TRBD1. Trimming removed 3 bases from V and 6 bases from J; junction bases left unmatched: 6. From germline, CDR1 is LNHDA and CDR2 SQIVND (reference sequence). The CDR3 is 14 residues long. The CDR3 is CASSIGTGLGEQYF. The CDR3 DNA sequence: TGTGCCAGTAGTATCGGGACAGGGTTGGGCGAGCAGTACTTC.